This entry concerns a single TCR beta chain. This record belongs to a study of T cell responses to AZD1222 COVID-19 vaccine. Profiling relied on immunoSEQ multiplex PCR, and the TCRdb table lists in-frame clones only, not all of them. This sample has 75,000 to 100,000 clones, with 85% to 90% found just once. CDR1 is ENHRY, CDR2 SYGVKD, per germline. The V gene lost 4 bases and the J gene lost 3 bases, with 3 bases spanning the gap. The length of the CDR3 is 12 residues. The rearrangement joins TRBV10-3 to TRBJ1-4; no reliable D call. This TCR derives from an adult in good health. The source was peripheral blood, collected on day 0 of AZD1222 vaccination. The CDR3 DNA reads as TGTGCCATCAGTGTTCCTAATGAAAAACTGTTTTTT. Its translation is CAISVPNEKLFF.